This TCR beta chain was identified during a study of blood T cells in healthy people across ages. The length of the CDR3 is 16 residues. Between the trimmed V and J ends, which lost 3 bases and 0 bases, there was a span of 12 bases. In germline, CDR1 is MNHNS, CDR2 SASEGT. Findings and caveats of the study: Correlation between TCR beta diversity and naive T cell percentage was strong.

Combining a sample-barcoded 5' primer with a J-beta primer mix, a second PCR ran for about 7 to 11 cycles. Each TCR beta cDNA got a 12-nucleotide random molecular identifier. Paired-end reads containing CDR3 totaled no fewer than 2.5 million for each sample. TCRdb recomputed calls from the 5' RACE reads with MiXCR, one row per CDR3 protein. The sample lists 730,000 or so distinct CDR3 sequences, around 43% seen once, with about 32% in the top ten. Points on this clonotype: Its antigen is not known.

The people who gave samples were healthy Caucasians from Russia, aged about 6 to 100. The J gene is TRBJ1-5, the V gene TRBV6-1, with D unclear. This TCR came from a man at least 80 years old in good health. Sequenced: blood. CDR3 amino acids: CASSERAEDSNQPQHF. CDR3 nucleotide sequence: TGTGCCAGCAGTGAGAGGGCAGAAGATAGCAATCAGCCCCAGCATTTT.